Reported below is one TCR beta chain. The antigen is undetermined. There are 16 residues in the CDR3. V was pared by 3 bases and J by 5 bases, with 9 bases of the junction left unmatched. Germline V CDR1 and CDR2: PRHDT, FYEKMQ (reference sequence). This entry comes from a study of monozygotic twins with cystic fibrosis. Regarding the study as a whole: Nucleotide-identical clonotype sharing was significantly higher within monozygotic CF twin pairs than between unrelated CF individuals. The repertoire was suggested to be naive-dominated, clonality median approximately 0.0093. Age, concordance and disease severity did not associate with shared CDR3 numbers.

The repertoire was sequenced with immunoSEQ multiplex PCR; TCRdb's copy has only in-frame clones and lacks some. The sample yields under 20,000 clones, around 97% seen once. The specimen was blood. The TCR originated in a woman in her 30s with cystic fibrosis. The rearrangement uses TRBV13 and TRBJ2-7, with TRBD2 matching over 11 bases. The DNA of the CDR3 is TGTGCCAGCAGCTTGTCAATAGCGGGGGGGCTGGACGAGCAGTACTTC. It codes for CASSLSIAGGLDEQYF.